This T cell receptor (beta chain) was obtained from a study of blood T cells in healthy people across ages. Whole-study findings and limits: One million T cells yielded diversity estimates that were considered underestimates.

Remarks on this clonotype: No antigen is known for it.

Using a J-beta primer mix together with a sample-barcoded 5' primer, a second PCR was run for about 6 to 11 cycles. TCRdb fed the 5' RACE reads into MiXCR, producing one record per CDR3 protein. The data hold about 640,000 distinct CDR3 sequences, with 58% observed a single time. CDR3 length: 16 residues. The V and J ends lost 6 bases and 7 bases, in that order; junction bases with no gene match: 13. Germline CDR1 and CDR2: KGHSH and LQKENI. The sample was blood. The chain uses TRBV18 and TRBJ2-5; 11 nucleotides agree with TRBD2. The source of this sequence is a man between 60 and 70 years old in good health. CDR3 DNA sequence: TGTGCCAGCTCGGACGAACTAGCGGGGGCGCTCGGGACCCAGTACTTC. As protein: CASSDELAGALGTQYF.